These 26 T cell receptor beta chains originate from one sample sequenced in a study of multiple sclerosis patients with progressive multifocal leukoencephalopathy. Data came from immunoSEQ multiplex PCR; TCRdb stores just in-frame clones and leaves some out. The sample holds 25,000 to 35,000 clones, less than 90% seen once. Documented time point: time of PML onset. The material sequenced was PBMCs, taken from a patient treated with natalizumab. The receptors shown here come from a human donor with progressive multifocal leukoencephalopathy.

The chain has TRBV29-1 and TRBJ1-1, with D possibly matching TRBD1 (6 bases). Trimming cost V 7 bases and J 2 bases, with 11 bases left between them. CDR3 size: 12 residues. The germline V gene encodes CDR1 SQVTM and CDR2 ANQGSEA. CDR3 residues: CSAKQGNTEAFF. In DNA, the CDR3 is TGCAGCGCAAAACAGGGAAACACTGAAGCTTTCTTT.

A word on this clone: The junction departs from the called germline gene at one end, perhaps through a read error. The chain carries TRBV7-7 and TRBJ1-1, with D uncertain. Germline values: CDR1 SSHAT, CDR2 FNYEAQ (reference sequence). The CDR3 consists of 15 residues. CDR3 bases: TGTGCTAGCAGCCCCATCAGCGGGATGAACACTGAAGCTTTCTTT. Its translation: CASSPISGMNTEAFF.

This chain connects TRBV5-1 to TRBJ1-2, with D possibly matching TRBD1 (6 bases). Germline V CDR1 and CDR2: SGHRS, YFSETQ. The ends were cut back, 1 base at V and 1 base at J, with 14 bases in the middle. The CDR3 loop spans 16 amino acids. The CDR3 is CASSLISGGDNYGYTF. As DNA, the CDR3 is TGCGCCAGCAGCTTGATTTCGGGGGGCGATAACTATGGCTACACCTTC.

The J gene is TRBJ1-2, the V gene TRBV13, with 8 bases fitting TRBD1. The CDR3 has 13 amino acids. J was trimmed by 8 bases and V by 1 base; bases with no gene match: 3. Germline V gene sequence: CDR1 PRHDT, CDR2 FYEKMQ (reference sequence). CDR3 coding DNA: TGTGCCAGCAGCTTAGCACAGGGGGACGGCTACACCTTC. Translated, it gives CASSLAQGDGYTF. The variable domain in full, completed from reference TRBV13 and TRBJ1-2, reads AAGVIQSPRHLIKEKRETATLKCYPIPRHDTVYWYQQGPGQDPQFLISFYEKMQSDKGSIPDRFSAQQFSDYHSELNMSSLELGDSALYFCASSLAQGDGYTFGSGTRLTVV.

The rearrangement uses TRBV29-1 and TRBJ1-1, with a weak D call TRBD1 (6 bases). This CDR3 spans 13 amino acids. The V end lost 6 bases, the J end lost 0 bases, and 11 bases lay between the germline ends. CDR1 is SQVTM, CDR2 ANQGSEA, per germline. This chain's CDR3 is CSVLGGLNTEAFF. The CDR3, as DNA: TGCAGCGTCCTCGGGGGGCTGAACACTGAAGCTTTCTTT.

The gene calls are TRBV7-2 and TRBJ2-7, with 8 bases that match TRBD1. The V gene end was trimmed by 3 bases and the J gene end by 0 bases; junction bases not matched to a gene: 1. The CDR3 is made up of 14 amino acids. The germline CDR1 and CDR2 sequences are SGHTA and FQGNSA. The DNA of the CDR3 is TGTGCCAGCAGCTTCGGACAGGGCTCCTACGAGCAGTACTTC. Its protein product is CASSFGQGSYEQYF.

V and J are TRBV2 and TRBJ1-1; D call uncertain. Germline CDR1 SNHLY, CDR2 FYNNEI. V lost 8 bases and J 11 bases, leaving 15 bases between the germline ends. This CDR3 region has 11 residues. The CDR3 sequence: CASSSPFGAFF. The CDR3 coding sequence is TGTGCCAGCTCAAGTCCCTTTGGGGCTTTCTTT.

The CDR3 region is CASSLGLAGAAQYF. The CDR3 DNA reads as TGTGCCAGCAGCTTGGGACTAGCGGGAGCTGCGCAGTACTTC. This rearrangement joins TRBV5-4 to TRBJ2-7; 12 bases line up with TRBD2. The V gene's germline CDR1 is SGHNT and CDR2 YYREEE (reference sequence). This CDR3 spans 14 amino acids. V lost 0 bases to trimming and J lost 9 bases; unmatched junction nucleotides: 4.

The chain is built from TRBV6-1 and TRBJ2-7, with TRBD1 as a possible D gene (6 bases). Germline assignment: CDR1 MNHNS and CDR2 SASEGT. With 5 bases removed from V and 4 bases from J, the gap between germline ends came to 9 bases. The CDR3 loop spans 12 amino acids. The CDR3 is CASSLDRYEQYF. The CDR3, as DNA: TGTGCCAGCAGTTTGGACAGATACGAGCAGTACTTC.

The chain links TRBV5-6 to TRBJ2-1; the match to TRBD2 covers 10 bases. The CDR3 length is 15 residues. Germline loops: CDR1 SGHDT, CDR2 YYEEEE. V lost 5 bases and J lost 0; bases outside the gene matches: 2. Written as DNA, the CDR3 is TGTGCCAGCAGGTCTAGCGGGAGCTCCTACAATGAGCAGTTCTTC. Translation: CASRSSGSSYNEQFF.

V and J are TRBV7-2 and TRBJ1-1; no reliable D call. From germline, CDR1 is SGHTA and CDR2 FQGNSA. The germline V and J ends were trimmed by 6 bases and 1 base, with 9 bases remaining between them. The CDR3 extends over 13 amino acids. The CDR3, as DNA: TGTGCCAGCAGATATAATAGGAACACTGAAGCTTTCTTT. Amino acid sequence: CASRYNRNTEAFF.

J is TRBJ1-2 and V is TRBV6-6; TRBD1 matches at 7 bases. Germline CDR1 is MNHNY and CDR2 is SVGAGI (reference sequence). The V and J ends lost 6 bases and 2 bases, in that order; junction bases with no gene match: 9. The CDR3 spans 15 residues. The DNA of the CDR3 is TGTGCCAGCAGGGCCTCGCAGGGGGGGAACTATGGCTACACCTTC. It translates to CASRASQGGNYGYTF.

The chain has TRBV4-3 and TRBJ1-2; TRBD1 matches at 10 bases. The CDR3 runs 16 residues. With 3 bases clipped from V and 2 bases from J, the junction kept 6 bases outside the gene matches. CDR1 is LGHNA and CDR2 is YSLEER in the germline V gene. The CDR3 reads CASSQETTGGNYGYTF. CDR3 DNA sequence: TGCGCCAGCAGCCAGGAGACGACAGGGGGCAACTATGGCTACACCTTC.

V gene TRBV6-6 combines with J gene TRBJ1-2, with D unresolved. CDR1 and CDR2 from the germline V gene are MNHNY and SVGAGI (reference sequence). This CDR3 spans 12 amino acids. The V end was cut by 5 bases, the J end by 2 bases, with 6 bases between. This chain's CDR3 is CASSVGNYGYTF. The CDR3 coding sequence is TGTGCCAGCAGTGTGGGAAACTATGGCTACACCTTC.

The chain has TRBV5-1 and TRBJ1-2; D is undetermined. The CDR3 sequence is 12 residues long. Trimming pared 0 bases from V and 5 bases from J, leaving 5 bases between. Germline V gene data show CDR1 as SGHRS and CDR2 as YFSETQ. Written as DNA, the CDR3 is TGCGCCAGCAGCTTGGCGGGGTATGGCTACACCTTC. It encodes CASSLAGYGYTF.

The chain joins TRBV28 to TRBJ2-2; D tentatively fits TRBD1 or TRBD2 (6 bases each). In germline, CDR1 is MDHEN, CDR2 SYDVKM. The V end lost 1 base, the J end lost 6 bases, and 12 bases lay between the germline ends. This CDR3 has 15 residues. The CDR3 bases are TGTGCCAGCAGTTTATCGGGGGCGGGGCCCGGGGAGCTGTTTTTT. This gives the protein CASSLSGAGPGELFF.

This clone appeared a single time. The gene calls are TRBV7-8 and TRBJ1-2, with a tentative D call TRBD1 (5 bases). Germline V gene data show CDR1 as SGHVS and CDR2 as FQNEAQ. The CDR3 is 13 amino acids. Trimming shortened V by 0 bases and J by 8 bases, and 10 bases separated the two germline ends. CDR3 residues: CASSLAPQGGYTF. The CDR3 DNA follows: TGTGCCAGCAGCTTAGCGCCCCAGGGCGGCTACACCTTC.

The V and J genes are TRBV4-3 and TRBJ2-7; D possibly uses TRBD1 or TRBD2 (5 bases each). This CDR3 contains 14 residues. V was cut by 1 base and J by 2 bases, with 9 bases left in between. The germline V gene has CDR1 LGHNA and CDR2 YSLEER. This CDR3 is CASSQGRGPYEQYF. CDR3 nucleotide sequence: TGCGCCAGCAGCCAAGGCCGGGGCCCCTACGAGCAGTACTTC.

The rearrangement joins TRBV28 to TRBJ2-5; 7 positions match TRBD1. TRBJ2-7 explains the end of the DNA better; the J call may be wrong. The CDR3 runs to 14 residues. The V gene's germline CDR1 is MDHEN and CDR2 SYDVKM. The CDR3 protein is CASIGSGGVYEQYF. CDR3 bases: TGTGCCAGCATTGGGTCAGGGGGTGTCTACGAGCAGTACTTC.

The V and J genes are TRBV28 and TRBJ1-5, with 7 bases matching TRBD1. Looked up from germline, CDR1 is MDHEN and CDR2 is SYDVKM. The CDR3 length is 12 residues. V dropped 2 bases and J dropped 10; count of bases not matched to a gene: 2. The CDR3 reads CASSLPGGPQHF. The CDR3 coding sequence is TGTGCCAGCAGTTTACCAGGGGGTCCCCAGCATTTT.

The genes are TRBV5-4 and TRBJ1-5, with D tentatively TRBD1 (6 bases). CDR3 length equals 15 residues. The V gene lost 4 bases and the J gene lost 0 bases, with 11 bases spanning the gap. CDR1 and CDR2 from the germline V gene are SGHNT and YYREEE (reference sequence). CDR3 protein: CASSPGTNSNQPQHF. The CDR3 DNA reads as TGTGCCAGCAGCCCCGGGACAAATAGCAATCAGCCCCAGCATTTT.

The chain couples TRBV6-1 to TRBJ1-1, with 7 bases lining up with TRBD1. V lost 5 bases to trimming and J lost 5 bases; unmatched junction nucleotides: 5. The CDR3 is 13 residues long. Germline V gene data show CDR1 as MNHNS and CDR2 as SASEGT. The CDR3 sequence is CASSPKTGTEAFF. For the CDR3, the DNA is TGTGCCAGCAGTCCAAAGACAGGGACTGAAGCTTTCTTT.

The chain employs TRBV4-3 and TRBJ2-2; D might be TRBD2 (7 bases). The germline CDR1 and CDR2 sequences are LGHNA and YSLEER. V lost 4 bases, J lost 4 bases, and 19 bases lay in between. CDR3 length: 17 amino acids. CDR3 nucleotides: TGCGCCAGCAGCCGGGGGGCGGGGGACTTCGGCACCGGGGAGCTGTTTTTT. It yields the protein CASSRGAGDFGTGELFF.

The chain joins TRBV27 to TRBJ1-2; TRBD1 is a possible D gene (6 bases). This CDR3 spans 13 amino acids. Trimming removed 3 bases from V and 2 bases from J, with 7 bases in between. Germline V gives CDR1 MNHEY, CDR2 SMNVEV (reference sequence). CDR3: CASSFGTNYGYTF. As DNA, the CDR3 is TGTGCCAGCAGTTTCGGGACAAACTATGGCTACACCTTC.

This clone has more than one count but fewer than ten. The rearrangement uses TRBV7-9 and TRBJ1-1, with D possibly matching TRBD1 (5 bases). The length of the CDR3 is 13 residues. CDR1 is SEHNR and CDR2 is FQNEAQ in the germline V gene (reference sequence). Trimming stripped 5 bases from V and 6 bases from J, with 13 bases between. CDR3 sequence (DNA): TGTGCCAGCAGCCCGGGACGTCAGGCTGAAGCTTTCTTT. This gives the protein CASSPGRQAEAFF.

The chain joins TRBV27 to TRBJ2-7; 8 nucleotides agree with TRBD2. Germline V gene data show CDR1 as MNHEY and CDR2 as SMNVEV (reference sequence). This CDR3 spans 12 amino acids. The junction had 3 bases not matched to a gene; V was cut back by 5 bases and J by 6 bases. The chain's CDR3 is CASSSREGEQYF. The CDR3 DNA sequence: TGTGCCAGCAGTAGCCGGGAGGGCGAGCAGTACTTC.